This TCR beta chain was sequenced in a study of early T cells in non-severe SARS-CoV-2 infection. The CDR3 runs 15 residues. Trimming removed 3 bases at V and 3 bases at J, with 18 bases between. CDR1 and CDR2 from the germline V gene are DFQATT and SNEGSKA (reference sequence). Tagging with unique molecular identifiers was applied to individual cDNA molecules. TCRdb passed the 5' RACE reads through MiXCR, listing each CDR3 protein once. The table lists over 30,000 distinct CDR3 sequences, about 8% of them singletons. This rearrangement joins TRBV20-1 to TRBJ2-7; tentative D call: TRBD1 (6 bases). This receptor was taken from an adult who was a healthcare worker with PCR-confirmed SARS-CoV-2 infection or an uninfected control (not recorded which). Sequencing used whole blood, obtained at baseline. The chain's CDR3 is CSASHRAGVVYEQYF. As DNA, the CDR3 is TGCAGTGCTAGTCACAGGGCCGGAGTCGTCTACGAGCAGTACTTC.